Listed below are T cell receptor beta chains from one sample, sequenced in a study of CD8 T cells in ankylosing spondylitis. TCRdb re-called the 5' RACE reads with MiXCR, one entry per CDR3 protein. The data show about 360,000 distinct CDR3 sequences, approximately 22% seen once. What was sequenced was blood, either unsorted or a sorted T cell fraction (not recorded which). These receptors originate from a male donor with ankylosing spondylitis or in good health (not recorded which). CDR3s include the opening cysteine and the closing phenylalanine or tryptophan. A D gene is named only where the DNA matches it firmly. Size tells how often a clone was seen (once, few, many) or the class of an expanded clone, and some rows leave it out.

15	TRBJ2-2	TRBD2	TRBV28	NA	TGTGCCAGCAGTGGGGGAGGGGCGAACACCGGGGAGCTGTTTTTT	CASSGGGANTGELFF
15	TRBJ2-7	TRBD1	TRBV20-1	NA	TGCAGTGCTAGAGATTGGAAACAGGGGACCTACGAGCAGTACTTC	CSARDWKQGTYEQYF
14	TRBJ1-1	NA	TRBV4-1	NA	TGCGCCAGCAGCCAAGATATCCGTCACCCTGAAGCTTTCTTT	CASSQDIRHPEAFF
16	TRBJ2-5	NA	TRBV21-1	few	TGTGCCAGCAGCAATGCGGGACCCATGAAGAGTATGGCCCAGTACTTC	CASSNAGPMKSMAQYF
15	TRBJ1-2	TRBD1	TRBV5-6	NA	TGTGCCAGCAGCCCCCAGGGGGGAGAGAACTATGGCTACACCTTC	CASSPQGGENYGYTF
14	TRBJ2-1	NA	TRBV12-3/TRBV12-4	few	TGTGCCAGCAGTTTGCGGCAAGGCGGGATTGAGCAGTTCTTC	CASSLRQGGIEQFF
14	TRBJ2-7	NA	TRBV7-9	NA	TGTGCCAGCAGCTTCCGGGACAACATCTACGAGCAGTACTTC	CASSFRDNIYEQYF
16	TRBJ2-1	TRBD1	TRBV6-5	NA	TGTGCCAGCAGTTACTCTGGGACAGCAAGGGGCAATGAGCAGTTCTTC	CASSYSGTARGNEQFF
14	TRBJ2-7	NA	TRBV10-3	NA	TGTGCCATCAGTGAGTCGACGGGGTCCTACGAGCAGTACTTC	CAISESTGSYEQYF
15	TRBJ2-2	TRBD1	TRBV10-3	NA	TGTGCCATCAGACGAGGGACAGGGAACGCCGGGGAGCTGTTTTTT	CAIRRGTGNAGELFF
15	TRBJ2-3	NA	TRBV13	NA	TGTGCCAGCAGCGGGCGACTCGACAGCACAGATACGCAGTATTTT	CASSGRLDSTDTQYF
15	TRBJ2-7	NA	TRBV4-1	few	TGCGCCAGCAGCCCCGTAGTACAAAGAATCGCCGAGCAGTACTTC	CASSPVVQRIAEQYF
14	TRBJ2-3	NA	TRBV29-1	NA	TGCAGCGTTCGTACAGGGCTTAGCACAGATACGCAGTATTTT	CSVRTGLSTDTQYF
16	TRBJ2-5	TRBD2	TRBV11-2	NA	TGTGCCAGCAGTCCGACTGTAGCGGGGGGCGGGCAGACCCAGTACTTC	CASSPTVAGGGQTQYF
13	TRBJ2-3	NA	TRBV20-1	few	TGCAGTGCTAGGGCAGCGGACACAGATACGCAGTATTTT	CSARAADTDTQYF
18	TRBJ2-3	NA	TRBV3-1	few	TGTGCCAGCAGCCAAGATAGGCCAGGGGGGCCCAGCACAGATACGCAGTATTTT	CASSQDRPGGPSTDTQYF
15	TRBJ2-1	NA	TRBV2	many	TGTGCCAGCAGGGACGACGGCAGCTCCTACAATGAGCAGTTCTTC	CASRDDGSSYNEQFF
17	TRBJ2-3	TRBD1	TRBV12-3/TRBV12-4	NA	TGTGCCAGCAGTTTGGCCCGACAGGGACGAGAACCAGATACGCAGTATTTT	CASSLARQGREPDTQYF
16	TRBJ2-1	TRBD1	TRBV27	few	TGTGCCAGCAGTCCTCTCGGACAGGGTTCCTACAATGAGCAGTTCTTC	CASSPLGQGSYNEQFF
13	TRBJ2-3	TRBD2	TRBV6-1	NA	TGTGCCAGCAGCGGGGGGGGCCCAGATACGCAGTATTTT	CASSGGGPDTQYF
16	TRBJ2-1	TRBD1	TRBV7-9	NA	TGTGCCAGCAGCTCGCTACAGGGGGGATTCTACAATGAGCAGTTCTTC	CASSSLQGGFYNEQFF
20	TRBJ2-2	NA	TRBV21-1	NA	TGTGCCAGCAGCAAAAAGGTTTGGCTAGCGGGGGTACCAGACACCGGGGAGCTGTTTTTT	CASSKKVWLAGVPDTGELFF
16	TRBJ2-7	TRBD1	TRBV4-1	NA	TGCGCCAGCAGCCAAGGGGGGACAGGGAGCTCCTACGAGCAGTACTTC	CASSQGGTGSSYEQYF
16	TRBJ2-7	TRBD2	TRBV11-2	NA	TGTGCCAGCACCCCAGCCCCCAGCGGGGGAGTCTACGAGCAGTACTTC	CASTPAPSGGVYEQYF
15	TRBJ2-3	NA	TRBV12-3/TRBV12-4	NA	TGTGCCAGCAGTTCCCTTGGGACCCCCCCAGATACGCAGTATTTT	CASSSLGTPPDTQYF
15	TRBJ2-5	TRBD1	TRBV12-3/TRBV12-4	few	TGTGCCAGCAGTCCCGGGACAGGGGGCCCAGAGACCCAGTACTTC	CASSPGTGGPETQYF
16	TRBJ2-3	TRBD2	TRBV28	NA	TGTGCCAGCATCCCCACGGGGGGACTAGCCACAGATACGCAGTATTTT	CASIPTGGLATDTQYF
16	TRBJ2-1	TRBD1	TRBV6-1	few	TGTGCCAGCAGTCCCCTTACAGGGGGTGGGTACAATGAGCAGTTCTTC	CASSPLTGGGYNEQFF
16	TRBJ2-5	TRBD2	TRBV15	few	TGTGCCACCAGTCCGATAGGGACTAGCGGGGTGGAGACCCAGTACTTC	CATSPIGTSGVETQYF
16	TRBJ2-1	TRBD2	TRBV15	few	TGTGCCACCAGCACCAGCGGGGGAATCACCTACAATGAGCAGTTCTTC	CATSTSGGITYNEQFF
18	TRBJ2-5	NA	TRBV25-1	NA	TGTGCCAGCAGTGAAGAGTTACAGAACCCCTGGGGGCAAGAGACCCAGTACTTC	CASSEELQNPWGQETQYF
14	TRBJ2-7	TRBD2	TRBV20-1	many	TGCAGTGCTAGTGGGAGGGAGAGCTCCTACGAGCAGTACTTC	CSASGRESSYEQYF
13	TRBJ2-4	NA	TRBV10-3	NA	TGTGCCATCAGTCAGGGGGCCAAAAACATTCAGTACTTC	CAISQGAKNIQYF
14	TRBJ2-1	NA	TRBV7-9	few	TGTGCCAGCAGCGGGGACGGCCAATACAATGAGCAGTTCTTC	CASSGDGQYNEQFF
14	TRBJ2-7	TRBD2	TRBV7-8	many	TGTGCCAGCAGCGCCGGGACTAACCTCTACGAGCAGTACTTC	CASSAGTNLYEQYF
13	TRBJ2-7	TRBD2	TRBV7-8	NA	TGTGCCAGCAGCCTTCCCGGGGGGGTCGAGCAGTACTTC	CASSLPGGVEQYF
14	TRBJ2-5	NA	TRBV7-7	few	TGTGCTAGCAGCTCCGTAGGGGGAGGGGAGACCCAGTACTTC	CASSSVGGGETQYF
15	TRBJ2-7	TRBD1	TRBV14	many	TGTGCCAGCAGCCTCCGACAGGGGCGCACCTACGAGCAGTACTTC	CASSLRQGRTYEQYF
13	TRBJ2-1	NA	TRBV6-6	NA	TGTGCCAGCAGGTACCCTCCCTACAATGAGCAGTTCTTC	CASRYPPYNEQFF
15	TRBJ2-1	NA	TRBV4-1	NA	TGCGCCAGCAGCCAAGTCCAGGGTCGCTACAATGAGCAGTTCTTC	CASSQVQGRYNEQFF
16	TRBJ1-1	NA	TRBV4-1	NA	TGCGCCAGCAGCCAAGTAGAGGGCAGAGCCAACACTGAAGCTTTCTTT	CASSQVEGRANTEAFF
14	TRBJ2-3	NA	TRBV14	many	TGTGCCAGCAGCCACTGGACCCTCAAGGATACGCAGTATTTT	CASSHWTLKDTQYF
15	TRBJ2-1	TRBD2	TRBV7-9	NA	TGTGCCAGCAGGTTCCCGGGGGGGCAGTTTGGTGAGCAGTTCTTC	CASRFPGGQFGEQFF
14	TRBJ2-7	TRBD1	TRBV27	many	TGTGCCAGCAGTTATGGACAGGGCTTCTACGAGCAGTACTTC	CASSYGQGFYEQYF
12	TRBJ2-3	NA	TRBV27	NA	TGTGCCAGCGGTAGGGGGTCGGATACGCAGTATTTT	CASGRGSDTQYF